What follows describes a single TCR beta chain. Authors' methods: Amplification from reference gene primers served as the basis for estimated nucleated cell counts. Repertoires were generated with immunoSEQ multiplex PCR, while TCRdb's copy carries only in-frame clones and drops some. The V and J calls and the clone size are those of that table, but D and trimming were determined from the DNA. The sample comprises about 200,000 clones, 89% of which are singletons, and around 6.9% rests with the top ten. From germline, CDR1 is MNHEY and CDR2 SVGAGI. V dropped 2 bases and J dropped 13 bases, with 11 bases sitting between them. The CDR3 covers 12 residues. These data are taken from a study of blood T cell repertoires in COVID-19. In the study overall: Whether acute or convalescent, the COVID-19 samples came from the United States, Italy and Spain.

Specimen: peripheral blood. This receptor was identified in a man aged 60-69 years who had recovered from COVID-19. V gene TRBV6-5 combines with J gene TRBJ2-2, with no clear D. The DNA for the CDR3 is TGTGCCAGCAGTTACCCCGGGTCGGTGCTGTTTTTT. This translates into CASSYPGSVLFF.